This TCR beta chain is from a study of response to subunit inactivated influenza vaccine. This clonotype was counted only a few times. The antigen is undetermined. This CDR3 is built from 15 residues. The V gene lost 3 bases and the J gene lost 1 base, with 10 bases spanning the gap. CDR1 and CDR2 from the germline V gene are LNHDA and SQIVND (reference sequence). Study conclusions and caveats: The authors proposed limited new T cell recruitment per seasonal influenza vaccination.

TCRdb reprocessed the RT-PCR reads via MiXCR and lists one record per CDR3 protein. The data contain about 800,000 distinct CDR3 sequences, 21% of them singletons. This sample comprised PBMCs from blood, obtained more than 4 days after vaccination. This chain uses TRBV19 with TRBJ1-5, with D hard to call. The TCR comes from a man in his fifties or sixties who received an inactivated influenza vaccine. Written as DNA, the CDR3 is TGTGCCAGTAGTATGCCGGGATGGAGCAATCAGCCCCAGCATTTT. Its translation is CASSMPGWSNQPQHF. The whole variable domain, remainder taken from reference TRBV19 and TRBJ1-5, is DGGITQSPKYLFRKEGQNVTLSCEQNLNHDAMYWYRQDPGQGLRLIYYSQIVNDFQKGDIAEGYSVSREKKESFPLTVTSAQKNPTAFYLCASSMPGWSNQPQHFGDGTRLSIL.